The clone carrying this T cell receptor beta chain occurred many times. The antigen is undetermined. Isolation recovered at least 6 million PBMCs from every sample. Together with a sample-barcoded 5' primer, a J-beta primer mix was included in a second PCR lasting about 6 to 11 cycles. Via MiXCR, TCRdb re-called the 5' RACE reads, giving one row per CDR3 protein. Counted here are about 590,000 distinct CDR3 sequences, roughly 31% occurring once; the ten biggest clones make up 15% to 17%. This sample stems from a study of blood T cells in healthy people across ages. Findings and caveats of the study: The fall in TCR beta diversity per million T cells was roughly linear with age. Unsorted PBMCs blocked a conclusive comparison of naive and antigen-experienced cells. Donor CMV infection status was unknown, possibly confounding age-related changes in expanded clonotypes.

The receptor comes from an elderly woman in good health. Sequencing was performed on blood.

This chain's CDR3 is CASSLDRTGGLRNTEAFF. For the CDR3, the DNA is TGCGCCAGCAGCTTGGATCGGACAGGGGGCTTGAGGAACACTGAAGCTTTCTTT. The J gene is TRBJ1-1, the V gene TRBV5-1; 11 bases line up with TRBD1. Germline values: CDR1 SGHRS, CDR2 YFSETQ. CDR3 size: 18 residues. After removal of 0 bases from V and 1 base from J, the junction contained 8 bases not matched to a gene.